This T cell receptor (beta chain) was recorded in a study of blood T cell repertoires in COVID-19. About the study: In each case, the material was cDNA or gDNA derived from T cells, B-cell-depleted T cells, or PBMCs.

Germline V CDR1 and CDR2: SGHDN, FVKESK. The length of the CDR3 is 14 residues. Trimming removed 4 bases from V and 14 bases from J; junction bases left unmatched: 14. Data came from immunoSEQ multiplex PCR; TCRdb stores just in-frame clones and leaves some out. The data contain 300,000 to 400,000 clones, over 80% of them singletons. The Seattle site enrolled patients during active infection and followed them longitudinally. V and J are TRBV14 and TRBJ2-1; 7 nucleotides align to TRBD2. Material: peripheral blood. The TCR was taken from a woman in her forties or fifties with COVID-19, enrolled during active disease. As DNA, the CDR3 is TGTGCCAGCAGCCCCCTCGAATCGGGGGGTAGTAAGTTCTTC. Residues: CASSPLESGGSKFF.